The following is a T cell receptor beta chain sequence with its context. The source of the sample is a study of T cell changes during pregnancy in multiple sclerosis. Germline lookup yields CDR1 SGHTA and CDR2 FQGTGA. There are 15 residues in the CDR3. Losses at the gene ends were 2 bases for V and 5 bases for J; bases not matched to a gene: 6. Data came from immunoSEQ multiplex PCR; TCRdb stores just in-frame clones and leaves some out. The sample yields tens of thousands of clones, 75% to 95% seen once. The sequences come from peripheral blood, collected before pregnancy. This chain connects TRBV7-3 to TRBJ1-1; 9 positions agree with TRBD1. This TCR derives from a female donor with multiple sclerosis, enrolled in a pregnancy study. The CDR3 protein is CASSLLGQGSTEAFF. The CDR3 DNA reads TGTGCCAGCAGCTTACTCGGACAGGGGTCGACTGAAGCTTTCTTT.